One and the same sample provided the 5 T cell receptor beta chains below, sequenced in a study of tumor-infiltrating lymphocytes in primary liver carcinoma. TCR beta cDNA came from approximately 0.55 ug total RNA, primed with a constant-region primer. Generation of the TCR beta libraries relied on three nested multiplex PCR rounds using slightly modified ARM-PCR. PCR rounds one and two used TRBV1-TRBV30 forward primers with a C-beta reverse primer for approximately 11 cycles each. Each CDR3 protein is one row after TCRdb ran MiXCR on the multiplex PCR reads. This sample has around 210,000 distinct CDR3 sequences, with less than 65% found just once. In addition to blood RNA drawn from unsorted whole blood, germline DNA was extracted. Sequences were obtained from peripheral blood. The receptors shown here come from a woman aged 60 to 75 with primary liver carcinoma and hepatitis B virus infection.

The V gene is TRBV6-2 or TRBV6-3, the J gene TRBJ2-7; D perhaps matches TRBD2 (5 bases). The CDR3 length is 13 residues. CDR1 is MNHEY and CDR2 is SVGEGT in the germline V gene. Trimming stripped 1 base from V and 8 bases from J, with 12 bases between. CDR3 in amino acids: CASSYFLADKQYF. The CDR3 bases are TGTGCCAGCAGTTACTTTCTAGCCGACAAGCAGTACTTC.

Concerning this clonotype itself: This likely comes from a read error, as the CDR3 has no conserved phenylalanine or tryptophan at its end. The V call is TRBV12-3 or TRBV12-4, the J call TRBJ2-3; tentatively, D is TRBD2 (6 bases). The V and J ends lost 7 bases and 0 bases respectively, with 26 bases between them. The CDR3 length is 19 residues. CDR3 coding DNA: TGTGCCAGCACCCGACGGGAACTAGCTAATTGGGTGAGCACAGATACGCAGTATCTT. This codes for CASTRRELANWVSTDTQYL.

This chain's CDR3 is CAISTTGSHNEQFF. CDR3 sequence (DNA): TGTGCCATCAGTACTACAGGGTCCCACAATGAGCAGTTCTTC. The chain has TRBV10-3 and TRBJ2-1; perhaps TRBD1 as D (6 bases). The V gene lost 5 bases and the J gene lost 5 bases, with 13 bases spanning the gap. This CDR3 is built from 14 residues. CDR1 and CDR2 from the germline V gene are ENHRY and SYGVKD.

As regards this clonotype: A much larger clone is a single base away; this may be a read error. The gene calls are TRBV10-3 and TRBJ2-5; 7 bases align to TRBD2. The CDR3 sequence is 16 residues long. Trimming removed 5 bases from V and 4 bases from J; junction bases left unmatched: 13. Germline V lookup: CDR1 ENHRY, CDR2 SYGVKD. CDR3 in amino acids: CAISLGGRDGRETQYF. The CDR3 nucleotides are TGTGCCATCAGTCTTGGGGGGAGGGACGGCCGAGAGACCCAGTACTTC.

Notes on this clonotype: Just one base apart from a much larger clone, this may be a read error. V and J are TRBV4-1 and TRBJ2-3; no reliable D call. Germline V CDR1 and CDR2: MGHRA, YSYEKL. This CDR3 is 16 amino acids long. V was pared by 1 base and J by 2 bases, with 13 bases between. Here the CDR3 DNA reads TGCGCCAGCAGCCAAGTAAATCTAGTTATCACAGATACGCAGTATTTT. Amino acids: CASSQVNLVITDTQYF.